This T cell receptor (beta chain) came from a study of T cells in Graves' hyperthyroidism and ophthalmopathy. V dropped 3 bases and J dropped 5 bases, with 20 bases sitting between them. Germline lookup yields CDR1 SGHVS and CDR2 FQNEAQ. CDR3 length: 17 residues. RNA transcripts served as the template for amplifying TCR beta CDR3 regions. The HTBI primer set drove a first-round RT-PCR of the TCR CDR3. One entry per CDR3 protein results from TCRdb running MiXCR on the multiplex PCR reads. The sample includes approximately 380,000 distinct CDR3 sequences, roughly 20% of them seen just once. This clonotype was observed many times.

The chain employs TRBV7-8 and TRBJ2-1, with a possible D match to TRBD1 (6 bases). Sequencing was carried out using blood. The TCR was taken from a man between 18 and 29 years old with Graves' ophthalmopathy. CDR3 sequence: CASSFSGVSTEDNEQFF. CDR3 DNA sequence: TGTGCCAGCAGCTTTTCAGGGGTGTCTACCGAGGACAATGAGCAGTTCTTC.